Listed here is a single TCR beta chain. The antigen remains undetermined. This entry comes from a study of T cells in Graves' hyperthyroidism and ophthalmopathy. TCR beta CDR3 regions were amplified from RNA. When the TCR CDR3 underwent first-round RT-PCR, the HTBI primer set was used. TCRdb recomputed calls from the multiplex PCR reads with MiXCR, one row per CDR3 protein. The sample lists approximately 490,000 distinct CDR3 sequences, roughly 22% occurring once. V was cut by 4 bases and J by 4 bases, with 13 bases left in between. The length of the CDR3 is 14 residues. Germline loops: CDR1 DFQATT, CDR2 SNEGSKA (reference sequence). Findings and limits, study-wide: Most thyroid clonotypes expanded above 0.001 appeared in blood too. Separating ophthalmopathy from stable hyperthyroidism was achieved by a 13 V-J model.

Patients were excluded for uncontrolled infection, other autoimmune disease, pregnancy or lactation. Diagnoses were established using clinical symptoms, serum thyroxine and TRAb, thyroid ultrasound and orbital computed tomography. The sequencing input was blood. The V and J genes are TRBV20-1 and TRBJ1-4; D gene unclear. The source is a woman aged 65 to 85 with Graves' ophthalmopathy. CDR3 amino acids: CSATPAAVNEKLFF. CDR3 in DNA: TGCAGTGCTACACCGGCGGCAGTTAATGAAAAACTGTTTTTT.